Listed below are T cell receptor beta chains from one sample, sequenced in a study of regulatory T cells in long-lasting Graves disease. In TCRdb, the multiplex PCR reads were re-called with MiXCR into one record per CDR3 protein. Found here are 500,000 to 800,000 distinct CDR3 sequences, around 32% of them singletons; the top ten hold 40% to 55%. The source material was peripheral blood mononuclear cells (PBMCs), sampled when the disease was refractory, from a patient treated with antithyroid drugs. These receptors all stem from a female donor with Graves disease. CDR3s include the opening cysteine and the closing phenylalanine or tryptophan. The order of the fields is V gene, J gene, CDR3 protein.

>TRBV6-5|TRBJ1-2
CASSYDNLYGYTF
>TRBV9|TRBJ1-1
CASSVAMGGDTEAFF
>TRBV30|TRBJ1-1
CAWSVRGTGGWWTEAFF
>TRBV18|TRBJ2-1
CASSPRIEPYNEQFF
>TRBV29-1|TRBJ2-5
CSVERDFQETQYF
>TRBV6-1|TRBJ1-2
CASSEGTVGGYTF
>TRBV12-3/TRBV12-4|TRBJ1-5
CASSFWGSHSGNQPQHF
>TRBV20-1|TRBJ2-7
CSARGTGYLDEQYF
>TRBV2|TRBJ1-5
CASSAGLYSNQPQHF
>TRBV28|TRBJ1-1
CASSLAGPGRQFEAFF
>TRBV5-1|TRBJ1-6
CASSPGQDNSPLHF
>TRBV6-1|TRBJ2-5
CASSELATGDQETQYF
>TRBV27|TRBJ1-1
CASSSSITANTEAFF
>TRBV19|TRBJ2-7
CASSSQQGISEQYF
>TRBV29-1|TRBJ2-5
CSSPGGPAGVGETQYF
>TRBV18|TRBJ1-4
CASSPRDRGDEKLFF
>TRBV11-2|TRBJ2-2
CASSTPPTSGSPGELFF
>TRBV27|TRBJ1-2
CASSGRGSYGYTF
>TRBV10-2|TRBJ2-5
CASSEWQEETQYF